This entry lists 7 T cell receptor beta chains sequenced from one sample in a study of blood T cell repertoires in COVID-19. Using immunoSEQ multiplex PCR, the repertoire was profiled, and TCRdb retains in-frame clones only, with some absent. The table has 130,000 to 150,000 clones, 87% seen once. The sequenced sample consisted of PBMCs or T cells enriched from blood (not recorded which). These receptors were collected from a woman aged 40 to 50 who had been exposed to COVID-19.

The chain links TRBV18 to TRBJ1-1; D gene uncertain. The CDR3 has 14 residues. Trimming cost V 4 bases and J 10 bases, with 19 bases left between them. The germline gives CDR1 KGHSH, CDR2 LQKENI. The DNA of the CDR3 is TGTGCCAGCTCACGTCAGGACTCGGTTAGTGGAGCTTTCTTT. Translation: CASSRQDSVSGAFF.

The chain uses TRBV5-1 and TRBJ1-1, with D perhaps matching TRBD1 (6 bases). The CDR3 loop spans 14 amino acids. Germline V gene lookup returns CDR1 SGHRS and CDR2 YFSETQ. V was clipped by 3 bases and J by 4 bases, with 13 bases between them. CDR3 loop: CASSWGGTGTEAFF. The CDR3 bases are TGCGCCAGCAGCTGGGGGGGCACCGGCACTGAAGCTTTCTTT.

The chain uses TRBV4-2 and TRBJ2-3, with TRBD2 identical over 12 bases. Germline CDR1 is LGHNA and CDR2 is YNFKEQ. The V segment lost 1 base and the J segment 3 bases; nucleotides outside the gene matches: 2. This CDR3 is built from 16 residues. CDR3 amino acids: CASSQASGGVTDTQYF. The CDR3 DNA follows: TGTGCCAGCAGCCAAGCTAGCGGGGGGGTGACAGATACGCAGTATTTT.

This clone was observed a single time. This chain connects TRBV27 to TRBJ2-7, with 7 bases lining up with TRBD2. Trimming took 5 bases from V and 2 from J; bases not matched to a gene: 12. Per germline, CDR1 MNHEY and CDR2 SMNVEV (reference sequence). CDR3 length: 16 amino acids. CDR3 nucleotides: TGTGCCAGCAGTAGAGACGTGGGACTACTCACCTACGAGCAGTACTTC. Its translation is CASSRDVGLLTYEQYF.

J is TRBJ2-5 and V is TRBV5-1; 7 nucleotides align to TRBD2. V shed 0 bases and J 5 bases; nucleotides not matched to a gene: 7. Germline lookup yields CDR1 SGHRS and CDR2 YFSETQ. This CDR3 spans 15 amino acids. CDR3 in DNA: TGCGCCAGCAGCTTGGGGACTAGAGGAATGGAGACCCAGTACTTC. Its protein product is CASSLGTRGMETQYF.

The CDR3, as DNA: TGTGCCAGCCGAAGACAGGGGGATATCCAACTACATCAGTTCTTC. Its translation: CASRRQGDIQLHQFF. The chain has TRBV2 and TRBJ2-1; 9 bases are a match to TRBD1. V lost 8 bases and J lost 13; bases outside the gene matches: 18. This CDR3 spans 15 amino acids. Germline V CDR1 and CDR2: SNHLY, FYNNEI. Full variable domain (outside the CDR3, taken from reference TRBV2 and TRBJ2-1): EPEVTQTPSHQVTQMGQEVILRCVPISNHLYFYWYRQILGQKVEFLVSFYNNEISEKSEIFDDQFSVERPDGSNFTLKIRSTKLEDSAMYFCASRRQGDIQLHQFFGPGTRLTVL.

The CDR3 is CASSLRRVSEQFF. The CDR3 region has the DNA TGTGCCAGCAGTTTAAGGCGGGTTTCTGAGCAGTTCTTC. The gene calls are TRBV28 and TRBJ2-1, with a possible D match to TRBD2 (5 bases). The CDR3 consists of 13 residues. V was trimmed by 2 bases and J by 9 bases, leaving 11 bases between them. Germline V lookup: CDR1 MDHEN, CDR2 SYDVKM.